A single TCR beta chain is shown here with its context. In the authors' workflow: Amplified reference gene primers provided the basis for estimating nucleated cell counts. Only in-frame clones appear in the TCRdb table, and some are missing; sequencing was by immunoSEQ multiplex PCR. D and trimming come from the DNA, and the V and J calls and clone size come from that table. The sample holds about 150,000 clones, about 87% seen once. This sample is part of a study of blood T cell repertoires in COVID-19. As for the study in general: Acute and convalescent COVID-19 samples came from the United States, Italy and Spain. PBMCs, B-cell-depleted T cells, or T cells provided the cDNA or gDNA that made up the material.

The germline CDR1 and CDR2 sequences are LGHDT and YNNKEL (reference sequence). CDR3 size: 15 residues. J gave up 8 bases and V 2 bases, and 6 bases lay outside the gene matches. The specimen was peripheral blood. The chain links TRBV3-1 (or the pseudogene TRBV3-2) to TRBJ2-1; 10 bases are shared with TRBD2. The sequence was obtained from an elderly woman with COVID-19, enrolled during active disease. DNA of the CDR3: TGTGCCAGCAGCCAAAGCGGGAGGGCCATCCATGAGCAGTTCTTC. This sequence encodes CASSQSGRAIHEQFF.